This TCR beta chain comes out of a study of identical twins. The sample holds a few counts of this clonotype. Per the germline V gene, CDR1 is MNHEY and CDR2 is SMNVEV (reference sequence). The ends lost 5 bases at V and 8 bases at J; junction bases unmatched: 13. The CDR3 loop spans 15 amino acids. TCRdb fed the 5' RACE reads into MiXCR, producing one record per CDR3 protein. Found here are about 240,000 distinct CDR3 sequences, about 10% of them singletons; the top ten hold approximately 9.1%. This TCR came from a man aged 50-60 years in good health. This chain connects TRBV27 to TRBJ1-2, with TRBD1 identical over 8 bases. The sample comprised memory T cells sorted from blood. This CDR3 is CASSRKLDRGGGYTF. The CDR3 DNA reads TGTGCCAGCAGTCGGAAACTTGACAGGGGAGGGGGCTACACCTTC.